This T cell receptor beta chain was observed in a study of T cell responses to AZD1222 COVID-19 vaccine. The germline CDR1 and CDR2 sequences are SGHDN and FVKESK. The CDR3 has 13 residues. The junction had 0 bases not matched to a gene; V was cut back by 7 bases and J by 1 base. Libraries were prepared by immunoSEQ multiplex PCR; TCRdb keeps only in-frame clonotypes and omits some of them. The sample shows roughly 100,000 clones, more than 75% of them seen only once. The chain employs TRBV14 and TRBJ2-3; 9 nucleotides agree with TRBD2. The receptor's source is an adult in good health. The sample consisted of peripheral blood, taken on day 0 of AZD1222 vaccination. The CDR3 region has the DNA TGTGCCAGCAAGCGGGGGGGCACAGATACGCAGTATTTT. Translating it yields CASKRGGTDTQYF.